These T cell receptor beta chains were read from a single sample in a study of T cells in localized non-small cell lung cancer. Libraries were prepared by immunoSEQ multiplex PCR; TCRdb keeps only in-frame clonotypes and omits some of them. The table lists 45,000 to 60,000 clones, about 86% of them singletons. Sample: PBMCs, taken before any cancer treatment. These receptors all come from a man aged 40 to 69 with stage II lung adenocarcinoma. Each CDR3 is given with its conserved first and last residue. D genes are given only for firm matches. Expanded clones get a size class; other rows say once, few or many, or leave the size out.

CASSPRSGVKTQYF	TGTGCCAGCTCACCGCGAAGCGGGGTAAAGACCCAGTACTTC	TRBJ2-5	.	14	TRBD2	TRBV18
CASSLQGGNTGELFF	TGTGCCAGCAGCTTACAGGGGGGTAACACCGGGGAGCTGTTTTTT	TRBJ2-2	.	15	.	TRBV7-2
CASNRGVLGEAFF	TGTGCCAGCAATCGGGGGGTCTTGGGTGAAGCTTTCTTT	TRBJ1-1	.	13	.	TRBV6-1
CASSQELGEGDTQYF	TGTGCCAGCAGCCAAGAATTAGGGGAAGGAGATACGCAGTATTTT	TRBJ2-3	.	15	.	TRBV14
CASSLGIGGRLNYGYTF	TGTGCCAGCAGCTTGGGAATCGGGGGCCGCCTTAACTATGGCTACACCTTC	TRBJ1-2	few	17	.	TRBV5-6
CSVIQGTNYGYTF	TGCAGCGTGATACAGGGGACTAACTATGGCTACACCTTC	TRBJ1-2	.	13	TRBD1	TRBV29-1
CASSFKGSNQPQHF	TGTGCCAGCAGCTTCAAAGGGAGCAATCAGCCCCAGCATTTT	TRBJ1-5	.	14	.	TRBV5-8
CASIVVGGAGSEQFF	TGCGCCAGCATTGTGGTCGGGGGGGCCGGCAGTGAGCAGTTCTTC	TRBJ2-1	.	15	TRBD2	TRBV5-1
CAGAFRDRNYGYTF	TGCGCCGGCGCATTCAGGGATCGGAACTATGGCTACACCTTC	TRBJ1-2	.	14	.	TRBV10-1
CASSLSVDTIYF	TGTGCCAGCAGCTTAAGCGTAGACACCATATATTTT	TRBJ1-3	once	12	.	TRBV11-2
CASSEGGRWDQPQHF	TGTGCCAGCAGCGAAGGGGGCAGGTGGGATCAGCCCCAGCATTTT	TRBJ1-5	.	15	TRBD1	TRBV5-4
CASSLASGGASDTQYF	TGTGCCAGCTCACTCGCTAGCGGGGGGGCCTCCGATACGCAGTATTTT	TRBJ2-3	.	16	TRBD2	TRBV18
CASSGWTGGAGETQYF	TGCGCCAGCAGCGGCTGGACAGGGGGCGCGGGAGAGACCCAGTACTTC	TRBJ2-5	few	16	TRBD1	TRBV5-1